One and the same sample provided the 27 T cell receptor beta chains below, sequenced in a study of T cell responses to AZD1222 COVID-19 vaccine. Only in-frame clones appear in the TCRdb table, and some are missing; sequencing was by immunoSEQ multiplex PCR. In the table there are 65,000 to 75,000 clones, 88% of which are singletons. Sequencing used peripheral blood, obtained 28 days after the second dose of the MenACWY control vaccine. These receptors all stem from an adult who received the MenACWY meningococcal vaccine as a control.

This chain links TRBV19 with TRBJ1-6; 7 positions agree with TRBD1. This CDR3 has 14 amino acids. The junction had 9 bases not matched to a gene; V was cut back by 6 bases and J by 10 bases. Germline loops: CDR1 LNHDA, CDR2 SQIVND (reference sequence). In nucleotides, the CDR3 is TGTGCCAGTAGGATAACAGGGGAAGACTCACCCCTCCACTTT. It yields the protein CASRITGEDSPLHF.

The DNA for the CDR3 is TGTGCCAGCAGCTTAGGTACGGGATCCTATAATTCACCCCTCCACTTT. This sequence encodes CASSLGTGSYNSPLHF. This chain links TRBV7-9 with TRBJ1-6; D ambiguous. CDR3 length: 16 residues. V was shortened by 1 base and J by 1 base, with 8 bases between the two germline ends. CDR1 SEHNR and CDR2 FQNEAQ come from the germline V gene (reference sequence).

A note on this clone: It is unclear where the CDR3 begins or ends on the DNA, so no DNA is shown, and the CDR3 is as TCRdb lists it. The chain joins TRBV5-8 to TRBJ2-5; the D call in the table, TRBD2, was not verified against the DNA. Germline V gives CDR1 SGHTS, CDR2 YDEGEE. The CDR3 spans 15 amino acids, including both terminal residues. CDR3 loop: CASSLLSLYQETQYF.

In this sample, this clone turned up a few times. The rearrangement joins TRBV4-1 to TRBJ2-5; 10 bases match TRBD2. V dropped 2 bases and J dropped 7; count of bases not matched to a gene: 1. The CDR3 runs to 13 residues. Germline lookup yields CDR1 MGHRA and CDR2 YSYEKL. The CDR3 nucleotides are TGCGCCAGCAGCCAACTAGCGGGGGTGACCCAGTACTTC. The encoded protein is CASSQLAGVTQYF.

The chain joins TRBV7-2 to TRBJ2-1, with 13 bases aligning to TRBD2. This CDR3 region has 17 residues. CDR1 and CDR2 (germline): SGHTA, FQGNSA. The V gene end was trimmed by 5 bases and the J gene end by 1 base; junction bases not matched to a gene: 5. In nucleotides, the CDR3 is TGTGCCAGCAGCCGCGGACTAGCGGGGGTATCCTACAATGAGCAGTTCTTC. Amino acid sequence: CASSRGLAGVSYNEQFF.

This chain connects TRBV6-4 to TRBJ2-2; D is unclear. The CDR3 loop spans 15 amino acids. Trimming cost V 6 bases and J 0 bases, with 11 bases left between them. Germline V gives CDR1 MRHNA, CDR2 SNTAGT. The CDR3 here is CASRPDWSNTGELFF. DNA for the CDR3: TGTGCCAGCAGGCCCGATTGGTCGAACACCGGGGAGCTGTTTTTT.

The chain joins TRBV5-6 to TRBJ2-1; the match to TRBD1 covers 8 bases. Germline loops: CDR1 SGHDT, CDR2 YYEEEE. The CDR3 extends over 16 amino acids. The junction had 6 bases not matched to a gene; V was cut back by 0 bases and J by 4 bases. The CDR3 here is CASSLAGTGEYNEQFF. The CDR3, as DNA: TGTGCCAGCAGCTTGGCCGGGACAGGAGAATACAATGAGCAGTTCTTC.

This sequence joins TRBV5-1 and TRBJ2-1; D remains ambiguous. Trimming stripped 4 bases from V and 8 bases from J, with 10 bases between. In germline, CDR1 is SGHRS, CDR2 YFSETQ. This CDR3 region has 12 residues. In DNA form, the CDR3 reads TGCGCCAGCAGCGTCTATAAGGATGAGCAGTTCTTC. It specifies CASSVYKDEQFF.

The chain links TRBV11-2 to TRBJ1-1, with 7 bases identical to TRBD1. With 2 bases clipped from V and 0 bases from J, the junction kept 9 bases outside the gene matches. Per the germline V gene, CDR1 is SGHAT and CDR2 is FQNNGV. The CDR3 consists of 17 residues. CDR3 sequence (DNA): TGTGCCAGCAGCTTATACAGGGGCGCCCCCATGAACACTGAAGCTTTCTTT. Translated: CASSLYRGAPMNTEAFF. The full variable domain, rest sourced from reference TRBV11-2 and TRBJ1-1, is EAGVAQSPRYKIIEKRQSVAFWCNPISGHATLYWYQQILGQGPKLLIQFQNNGVVDDSQLPKDRFSAERLKGVDSTLKIQPAKLEDSAVYLCASSLYRGAPMNTEAFFGQGTRLTVV.

J is TRBJ2-1 and V is TRBV27; TRBD2 is a possible D gene (6 bases). The germline V gene encodes CDR1 MNHEY and CDR2 SMNVEV (reference sequence). V gave up 4 bases and J gave up 0 bases, with 16 bases separating them. The CDR3 is 17 residues long. The DNA for the CDR3 is TGTGCCAGCAGTTCTCGACTAGTCACAAGCTCCTACAATGAGCAGTTCTTC. It translates to CASSSRLVTSSYNEQFF.

This clone appeared once. This sequence joins TRBV19 and TRBJ1-1; TRBD1 aligns across 8 bases. Germline V CDR1 and CDR2: LNHDA, SQIVND (reference sequence). Losses at the gene ends were 4 bases for V and 0 bases for J; bases not matched to a gene: 4. The CDR3 consists of 15 residues. The CDR3 protein is CASSTGTGLNTEAFF. For the CDR3, the DNA is TGTGCCAGTAGTACCGGGACAGGTTTGAACACTGAAGCTTTCTTT.

V usage is TRBV4-2 and J usage is TRBJ1-3; a weak D match, TRBD1 (5 bases). Germline-derived CDR1 and CDR2 are LGHNA and YNFKEQ. This CDR3 is 15 amino acids long. V lost 4 bases, J lost 3 bases, and 13 bases lay in between. The CDR3 sequence: CASSPRPGLGNTIYF. The DNA of the CDR3 is TGTGCCAGCAGCCCTCGGCCGGGACTTGGAAACACCATATATTTT.

This chain links TRBV29-1 with TRBJ2-1; D is uncertain. Trimming shortened V by 7 bases and J by 8 bases, and 9 bases separated the two germline ends. The germline gives CDR1 SQVTM, CDR2 ANQGSEA. The CDR3 has 10 residues. The CDR3 spells CSAQNHEQFF. CDR3 coding DNA: TGCAGCGCCCAGAATCATGAGCAGTTCTTC.

This chain uses TRBV5-4 with TRBJ1-2; D call uncertain. Germline values: CDR1 SGHNT, CDR2 YYREEE (reference sequence). The CDR3 is made up of 11 amino acids. V lost 6 bases to trimming and J lost 4 bases, with 7 bases between them. CDR3: CASTRGYGYTF. CDR3 nucleotide sequence: TGTGCCAGCACCCGGGGCTATGGCTACACCTTC.

A few counts support this clone. The chain joins TRBV30 to TRBJ1-6; no firm D call. This CDR3 contains 14 residues. Between the trimmed V and J ends, which lost 3 bases and 9 bases, there was a span of 15 bases. Germline CDR1 is GTSNPN and CDR2 is SVGIG (reference sequence). CDR3 nucleotides: TGTGCCTGGAGAATTGACGGTGAGGTTTCACCCCTCCACTTT. Translating it yields CAWRIDGEVSPLHF.

The J gene is TRBJ2-3, the V gene TRBV7-2, with 12 positions matching TRBD2. The ends lost 1 base at V and 3 bases at J; junction bases unmatched: 8. The CDR3 length is 18 residues. The germline gives CDR1 SGHTA, CDR2 FQGNSA. The CDR3 nucleotides are TGTGCCAGCAGCTTAGTAGTGGCTAGCGGGGGGGCGACAGATACGCAGTATTTT. Encoded protein: CASSLVVASGGATDTQYF.

The gene calls are TRBV6-5 and TRBJ1-5, with TRBD1 as a possible D gene (6 bases). V was shortened by 6 bases and J by 7 bases, with 16 bases between the two germline ends. CDR3 length equals 14 residues. Germline V CDR1 and CDR2: MNHEY, SVGAGI. The CDR3 protein is CASRTGGHGQPQHF. As DNA, the CDR3 is TGTGCCAGCAGGACCGGGGGGCATGGGCAGCCCCAGCATTTT.

The rearrangement joins TRBV4-2 to TRBJ1-6, with 7 nucleotides matching TRBD1. Germline CDR1 reads LGHNA; CDR2 reads YNFKEQ. This CDR3 contains 18 residues. Germline trimming cut 1 base from V and 6 bases from J; bases unmatched to any gene: 12. The CDR3 spells CASSQAQGEGVGNSPLHF. The CDR3 DNA sequence: TGTGCCAGCAGCCAAGCCCAGGGGGAAGGGGTTGGTAATTCACCCCTCCACTTT.

The rearrangement links TRBV3-1 (or the pseudogene TRBV3-2) to TRBJ1-2; D is unclear. Trimming shortened V by 5 bases and J by 5 bases, and 15 bases separated the two germline ends. The CDR3 covers 14 residues. Germline V lookup: CDR1 LGHDT, CDR2 YNNKEL (reference sequence). In nucleotides, the CDR3 is TGTGCCAGCAGCTTGGTAACACGGGGTTATGGCTACACCTTC. Protein: CASSLVTRGYGYTF.

In its sample, this clone was seen once. The chain recombines TRBV19 with TRBJ2-3; 12 bases fit TRBD2. CDR3 size: 18 residues. V shed 6 bases and J 1 base; nucleotides not matched to a gene: 11. CDR1 is LNHDA and CDR2 is SQIVND in the germline V gene (reference sequence). CDR3 protein: CASRILTLAGGGTDTQYF. In DNA form, the CDR3 reads TGTGCCAGTAGAATTTTGACGCTAGCGGGGGGGGGCACAGATACGCAGTATTTT.

V is TRBV4-3 and J is TRBJ1-2, with D possibly matching TRBD1 (6 bases). V lost 0 bases to trimming and J lost 2 bases, with 13 bases between them. This CDR3 comprises 16 residues. Germline CDR1 and CDR2: LGHNA and YSLEER. The CDR3 nucleotides are TGCGCCAGCAGCCAAGATAAACAGGGAGTAAACTATGGCTACACCTTC. It translates to CASSQDKQGVNYGYTF.

This chain uses TRBV10-3 with TRBJ2-1; 8 nucleotides line up with TRBD2. CDR1 and CDR2 (germline): ENHRY, SYGVKD. The ends lost 8 bases at V and 4 bases at J; junction bases unmatched: 4. This CDR3 has 13 residues. As DNA, the CDR3 is TGTGCCATCCTACGGGAGGGTTACAATGAGCAGTTCTTC. Amino acid sequence: CAILREGYNEQFF.

The V gene is TRBV19, the J gene TRBJ1-4; 7 bases align to TRBD1. The CDR3 has 13 residues. CDR1 is LNHDA and CDR2 is SQIVND in the germline V gene (reference sequence). The V segment lost 10 bases and the J segment 7 bases; nucleotides outside the gene matches: 9. The CDR3 nucleotides read TGTGCCACATCCGGGACAGATGGTGAAAAACTGTTTTTT. Protein: CATSGTDGEKLFF.

This clone was found a few times. CDR3 residues: CASSQDAPQRGYTF. The CDR3 DNA reads as TGTGCCAGCAGCCAAGATGCACCGCAAAGGGGCTACACCTTC. The chain is built from TRBV4-2 and TRBJ1-2; no reliable D call. CDR1 is LGHNA and CDR2 is YNFKEQ in the germline V gene. V gave up 0 bases and J gave up 8 bases, with 13 bases separating them. The CDR3 sequence is 14 residues long.

The chain has TRBV5-1 and TRBJ1-6; D remains ambiguous. V was pared by 0 bases and J by 7 bases, with 5 bases between. CDR1 is SGHRS and CDR2 is YFSETQ in the germline V gene. CDR3 length equals 13 residues. The CDR3 bases are TGCGCCAGCAGCTTGGTGGGGAATTCACCCCTCCACTTT. This translates into CASSLVGNSPLHF.

A word on this clone: Its ends do not fully match the called genes, so a read error is possible. The chain carries TRBV18 and TRBJ1-4, with unresolved D. The CDR3 extends over 14 amino acids. In germline, CDR1 is KGHSH, CDR2 LQKENI. In DNA form, the CDR3 reads TGTGCCAGCTCCCCACGCGGTGCTAATGAAAAACTGTTTTTT. The encoded protein is CASSPRGANEKLFF.

This chain links TRBV18 with TRBJ2-7, with D uncertain. Germline V gives CDR1 KGHSH, CDR2 LQKENI. With 3 bases removed from V and 0 bases from J, the gap between germline ends came to 9 bases. The CDR3 sequence is 14 residues long. DNA for the CDR3: TGTGCCAGCTCACCTGGGATAAGCTCCTACGAGCAGTACTTC. This translates into CASSPGISSYEQYF.